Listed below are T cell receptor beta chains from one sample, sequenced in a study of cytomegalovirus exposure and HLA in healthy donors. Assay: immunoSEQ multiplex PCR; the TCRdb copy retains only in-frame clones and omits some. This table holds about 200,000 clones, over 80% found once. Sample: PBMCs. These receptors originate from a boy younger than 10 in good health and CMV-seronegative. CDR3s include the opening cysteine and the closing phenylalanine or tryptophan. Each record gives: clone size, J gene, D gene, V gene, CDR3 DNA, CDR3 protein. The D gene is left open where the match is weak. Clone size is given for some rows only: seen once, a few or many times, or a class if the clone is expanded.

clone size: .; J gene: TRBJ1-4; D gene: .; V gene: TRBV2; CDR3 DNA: TGTGCCAGCAGTGACAGGCCTAATATAAATAATGAAAAACTGTTTTTT; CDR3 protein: CASSDRPNINNEKLFF
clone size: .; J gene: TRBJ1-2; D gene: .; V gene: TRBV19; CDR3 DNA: TGTGCCAGTAGAGATCCCGGGGGTCATAACTATGGCTACACCTTC; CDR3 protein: CASRDPGGHNYGYTF
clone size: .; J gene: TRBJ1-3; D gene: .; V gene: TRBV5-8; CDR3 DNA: TGTGCCAGCAGCTTGGTGATCCGCGGTTCAGGGTCGAACTCTGGAAACACCATATATTTT; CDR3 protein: CASSLVIRGSGSNSGNTIYF
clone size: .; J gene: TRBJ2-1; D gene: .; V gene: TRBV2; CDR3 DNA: TGTGCCAGCACCCCCGGAGGACTTTTCAACAATGAGCAGTTCTTC; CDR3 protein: CASTPGGLFNNEQFF
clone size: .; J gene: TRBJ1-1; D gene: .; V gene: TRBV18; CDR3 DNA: TGTGCCAGCTCACCCAGGGGTTGGGGCACTGAAGCTTTCTTT; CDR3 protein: CASSPRGWGTEAFF
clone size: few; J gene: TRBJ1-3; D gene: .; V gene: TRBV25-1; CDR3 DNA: TGTGCCAGCAGTTCCGCGGGGAAAGCAGGAAACACCATATATTTT; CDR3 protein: CASSSAGKAGNTIYF
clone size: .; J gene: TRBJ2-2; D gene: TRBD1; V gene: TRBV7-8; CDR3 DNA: TGTGCCAGCAGGTTCAGACAGGGACAGAACACCGGGGAGCTGTTTTTT; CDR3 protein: CASRFRQGQNTGELFF
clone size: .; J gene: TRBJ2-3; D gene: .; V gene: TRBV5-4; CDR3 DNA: TGTGCCAGCAGCTTGGTTGGGGGCCGCACAGATACGCAGTATTTT; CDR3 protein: CASSLVGGRTDTQYF
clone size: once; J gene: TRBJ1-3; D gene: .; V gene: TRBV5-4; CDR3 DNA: TGTGCCAGCAGCTTGGACCTGACTACTGGAAACACCATATATTTT; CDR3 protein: CASSLDLTTGNTIYF
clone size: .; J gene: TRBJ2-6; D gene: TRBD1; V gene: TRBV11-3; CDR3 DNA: TGTGCCAGCAGCCCCGGACAGGGAAAATCGAGCTCTGGGGCCAACGTCCTGACTTTC; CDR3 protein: CASSPGQGKSSSGANVLTF
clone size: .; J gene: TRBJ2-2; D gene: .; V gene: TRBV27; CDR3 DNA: TGTGCCAGCAGTTCGTCGAGCGCGAACACCGGGGAGCCGTTTTTT; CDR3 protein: CASSSSSANTGEPFF
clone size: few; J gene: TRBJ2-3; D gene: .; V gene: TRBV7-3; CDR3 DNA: TGTGCCAGCAGCCGGACTTGGTCTGATACGCAGTATTTT; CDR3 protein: CASSRTWSDTQYF
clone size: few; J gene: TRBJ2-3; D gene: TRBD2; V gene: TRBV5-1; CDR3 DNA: TGCGCCAGCAGCTTGCGACTAGCTAGCACAGATACGCAGTATTTT; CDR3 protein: CASSLRLASTDTQYF
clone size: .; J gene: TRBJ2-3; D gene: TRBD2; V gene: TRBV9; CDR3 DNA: TGTGCCAGCAGCGTAGCTACTAGCGGGAGCAACACGCAGTATTTT; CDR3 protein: CASSVATSGSNTQYF
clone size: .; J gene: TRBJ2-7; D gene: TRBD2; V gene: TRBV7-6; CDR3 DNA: TGTGCCAGCAGCTTAAAGCGGGAGGCCCCCACCTACGAGCAGTACTTC; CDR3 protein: CASSLKREAPTYEQYF
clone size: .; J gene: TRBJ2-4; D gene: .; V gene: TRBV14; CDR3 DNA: TGTGCCAGCAGCCAGGTAGACAGTCTACTAGCCAAAAACATTCAGTACTTC; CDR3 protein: CASSQVDSLLAKNIQYF
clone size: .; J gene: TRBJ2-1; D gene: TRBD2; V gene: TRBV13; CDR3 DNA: TGTGCCAGCAGCTCCTCCGGGACTAGCGGGCATTACAATGAGCAGTTCTTC; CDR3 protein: CASSSSGTSGHYNEQFF
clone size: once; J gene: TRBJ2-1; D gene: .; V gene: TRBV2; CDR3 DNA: TGTGCCGGAGAAAGCTTGGTGCAGTTCTTC; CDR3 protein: CAGESLVQFF
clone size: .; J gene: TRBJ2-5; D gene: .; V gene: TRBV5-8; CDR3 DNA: TGTGCCAGCAGTCCATCAGGGTCAGAGACCCAGTACTTC; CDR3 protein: CASSPSGSETQYF
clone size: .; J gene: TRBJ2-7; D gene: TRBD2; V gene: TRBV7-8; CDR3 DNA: TGTGCCACAAATGCGGGGGGCCCTAGCGAGCAGTACTTC; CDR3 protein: CATNAGGPSEQYF
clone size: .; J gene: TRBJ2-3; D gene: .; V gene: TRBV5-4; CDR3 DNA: TGTGCCAGCAGCTTGTTCCCGGGGAGCACAGATACGCAGTATTTT; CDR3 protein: CASSLFPGSTDTQYF
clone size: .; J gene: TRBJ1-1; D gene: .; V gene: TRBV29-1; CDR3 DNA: TGCAGCGTTGTTGGTGGGGCGACTGAAGCTTTCTTT; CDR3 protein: CSVVGGATEAFF
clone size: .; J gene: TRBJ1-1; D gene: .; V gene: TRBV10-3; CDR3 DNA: TGTGCCATCACCGGACAGCCGAACACTGAAGCTTTCTTT; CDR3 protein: CAITGQPNTEAFF
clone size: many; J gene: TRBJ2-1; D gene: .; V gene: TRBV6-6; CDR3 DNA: TGTGCCAGCAGAGATACAGGGTTGAGCAATGAGCAGTTCTTC; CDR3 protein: CASRDTGLSNEQFF
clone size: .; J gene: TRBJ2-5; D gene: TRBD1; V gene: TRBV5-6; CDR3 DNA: TGTGCCAGCAGCACAGGACAGGGTGGAGAGACCCAGTACTTC; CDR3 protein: CASSTGQGGETQYF
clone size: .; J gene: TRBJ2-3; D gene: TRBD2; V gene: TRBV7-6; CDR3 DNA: TGTGCCAGCAGCCTTCTAGCGGGAGCCAGGGCAGATACGCAGTATTTT; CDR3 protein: CASSLLAGARADTQYF
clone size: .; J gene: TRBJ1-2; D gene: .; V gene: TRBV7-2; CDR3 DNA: TGTGCCAGCAGCTCCCCTCGGGGGATTAACTATGGCTACACCTTC; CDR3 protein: CASSSPRGINYGYTF
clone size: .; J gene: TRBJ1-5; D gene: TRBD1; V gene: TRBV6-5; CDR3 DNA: TGTGCCAGCCGACGGACAGGGGGCGCGGATCAGCCCCAGCATTTT; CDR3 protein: CASRRTGGADQPQHF
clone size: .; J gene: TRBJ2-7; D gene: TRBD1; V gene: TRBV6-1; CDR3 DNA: TGTGCCAGCAGTGAAGTAGGCAGGGGGCCTTACGAGCAGTACTTC; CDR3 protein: CASSEVGRGPYEQYF
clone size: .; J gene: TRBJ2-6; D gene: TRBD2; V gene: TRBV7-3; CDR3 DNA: TGTGCCAGCAGCCCTAGCGGCCTGGTCTCTGAGTCTGGGGCCAACGTCCTGACTTTC; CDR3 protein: CASSPSGLVSESGANVLTF
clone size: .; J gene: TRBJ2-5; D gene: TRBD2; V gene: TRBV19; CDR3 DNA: TGTGCCAGTAGTGGGGTAGCGGGGGCCCCGGAGACCCAGTACTTC; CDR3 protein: CASSGVAGAPETQYF
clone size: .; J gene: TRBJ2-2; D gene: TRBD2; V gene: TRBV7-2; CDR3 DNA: TGTGCCAGCAGCCCAGGGGTAGCGGGGGCCCCCGGGGAGCTGTTTTTT; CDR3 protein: CASSPGVAGAPGELFF
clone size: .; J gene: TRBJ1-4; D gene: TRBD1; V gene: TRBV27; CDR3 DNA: TGTGCCAGCAGACCGGGACAGGGGCTGGGAACTAATGAAAAACTGCTTTTT; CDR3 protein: CASRPGQGLGTNEKLLF
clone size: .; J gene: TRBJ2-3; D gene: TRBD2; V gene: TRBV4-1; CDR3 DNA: TGCGCCAGCAGCCAAGATTTGGGGACTAGCACTAAAACAGATACGCAGTATTTT; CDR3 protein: CASSQDLGTSTKTDTQYF
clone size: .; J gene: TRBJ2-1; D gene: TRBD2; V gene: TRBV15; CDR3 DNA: TGTGCCACCTCCCCGAGCGGGGTAATAAATGAGCAGTTCTTC; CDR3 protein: CATSPSGVINEQFF
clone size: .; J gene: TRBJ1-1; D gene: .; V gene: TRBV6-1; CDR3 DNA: TGTGCCAGCAGTGAGTGGGGTGGGGGGTGGAACACTGAAGCTTTCTTT; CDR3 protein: CASSEWGGGWNTEAFF
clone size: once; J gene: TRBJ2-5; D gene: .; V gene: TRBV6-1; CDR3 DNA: TGTGCCAGCAGTGAGCTAGCGTTGGAGACCCAGTACTTC; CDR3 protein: CASSELALETQYF
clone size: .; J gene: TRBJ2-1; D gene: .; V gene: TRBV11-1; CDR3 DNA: TGTGCCAGCAGCTTACTCGCGGGGCCCTACAATGAGCAGTTCTTC; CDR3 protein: CASSLLAGPYNEQFF
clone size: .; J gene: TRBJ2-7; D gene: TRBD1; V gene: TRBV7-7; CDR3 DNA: TGTGCTAGCAGCTCGGGACAGGGGAACGAGCAGTACTTC; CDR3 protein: CASSSGQGNEQYF
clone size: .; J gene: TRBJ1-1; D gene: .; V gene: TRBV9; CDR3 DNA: TGTGCCAGCAGCGTAGGCGATTCTAGGTTGACTGAAGCTTTCTTT; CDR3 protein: CASSVGDSRLTEAFF
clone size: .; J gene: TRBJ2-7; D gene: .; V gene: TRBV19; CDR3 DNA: TGTGCCAGTAGTCCCGTAGTGGCAGCGTTCGAGCAGTACTTC; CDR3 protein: CASSPVVAAFEQYF
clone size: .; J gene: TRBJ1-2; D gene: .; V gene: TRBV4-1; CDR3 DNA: TGCGCCAGCAGCCAAGTCGGAGTACTAGAGGCAAACTATGGCTACACCTTC; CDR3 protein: CASSQVGVLEANYGYTF
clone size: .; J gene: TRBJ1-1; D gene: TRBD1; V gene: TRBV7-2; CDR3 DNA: TGTGCCAGCAGCTCGGGACAGGGGGCGCTCACTGAAGCTTTCTTT; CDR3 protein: CASSSGQGALTEAFF
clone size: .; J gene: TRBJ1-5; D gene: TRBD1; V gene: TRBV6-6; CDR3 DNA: TGTGCCAGCAATACGGGACAGAGAAATCAGCCCCAGCATTTT; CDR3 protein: CASNTGQRNQPQHF
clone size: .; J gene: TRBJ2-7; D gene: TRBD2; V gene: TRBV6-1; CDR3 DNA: TGTGCCAGCAGGGGGGAGGGTTTCTTCTACGAGCAGTACTTC; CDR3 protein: CASRGEGFFYEQYF
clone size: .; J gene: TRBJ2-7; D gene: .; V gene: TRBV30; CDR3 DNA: TGTGCCTGGTGTCTTGGGGGGATAACCTACGAGCAGTACTTC; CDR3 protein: CAWCLGGITYEQYF
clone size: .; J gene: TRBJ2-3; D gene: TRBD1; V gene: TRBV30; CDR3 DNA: TGTGCCTGGAGAGGCGGACAGGGCATCACAGATACGCAGTATTTT; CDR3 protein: CAWRGGQGITDTQYF
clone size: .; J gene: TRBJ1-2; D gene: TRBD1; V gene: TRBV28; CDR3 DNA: TGTGCCAGCAGTGATCTATCCAGGGGACAGCTCTATGGCTACACCTTC; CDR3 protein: CASSDLSRGQLYGYTF